Listed below are T cell receptor beta chains from one sample, sequenced in a study of blood T cell repertoires in COVID-19. Assay used: immunoSEQ multiplex PCR; TCRdb lists only in-frame clones, some missing. The profile shows 150,000 to 200,000 clones, 80% to 85% of them singletons. Sequencing input: PBMCs or T cells enriched from blood (not recorded which). Every receptor here comes from a man aged 65 to 79 who had been exposed to COVID-19. The CDR3 runs from the conserved cysteine through the conserved F or W. D genes are given only for firm matches. Size is omitted from some rows. Given values are once, few, many or a class for expanded clones.

>NA|TRBJ1-5|TRBV29-1|TRBD1
CSVLTGANQPQHF
TGCAGCGTCCTGACAGGGGCCAATCAGCCCCAGCATTTT
>NA|TRBJ1-3|TRBV5-1|NA
CASSPEGSSGNTIYF
TGCGCCAGCAGCCCGGAGGGGTCCTCTGGAAACACCATATATTTT
>NA|TRBJ2-1|TRBV6-2/TRBV6-3|TRBD2
CASSTSGRRNEQFF
TGTGCCAGCAGTACTAGCGGGCGACGCAATGAGCAGTTCTTC
>NA|TRBJ2-1|TRBV6-5|NA
CASSYQRTGGNEQFF
TGTGCCAGCAGTTACCAGCGGACCGGAGGGAATGAGCAGTTCTTC
>few|TRBJ2-5|TRBV12-3/TRBV12-4|NA
CASGQSYQETQYF
TGTGCCAGTGGACAGTCGTACCAAGAGACCCAGTACTTC
>NA|TRBJ2-7|TRBV9|TRBD1
CASSVEGTGSYEQYF
TGTGCCAGCAGCGTAGAGGGGACAGGCTCCTACGAGCAGTACTTC
>NA|TRBJ1-1|TRBV11-3|NA
CASSSLMRGTEAFF
TGTGCCAGCAGCTCCCTTATGAGAGGAACTGAAGCTTTCTTT
>NA|TRBJ2-1|TRBV7-2|NA
CASSGGASAGGDNEQFF
TGTGCCAGCAGCGGGGGGGCGTCCGCGGGTGGTGACAATGAGCAGTTCTTC
>few|TRBJ2-7|TRBV5-4|NA
CASSLSSSYEQYF
TGTGCCAGCAGCCTATCTAGTTCCTACGAGCAGTACTTC
>NA|TRBJ2-7|TRBV19|TRBD1
CASSLGQGGSYEQYF
TGTGCCAGTAGCCTAGGACAGGGTGGATCCTACGAGCAGTACTTC
>NA|TRBJ1-5|TRBV28|TRBD1
CAIRRDRGQYSNQPQHF
TGTGCCATTCGTCGGGACAGGGGTCAGTATAGCAATCAGCCCCAGCATTTT
>once|TRBJ2-7|TRBV6-6|TRBD2
CASSLGLADYEQYF
TGTGCCAGCAGCCTCGGACTAGCGGACTACGAGCAGTACTTC
>NA|TRBJ1-1|TRBV3-1/TRBV3-2|TRBD1
CASSRKDRDSSEAFF
TGTGCCAGCAGCCGAAAGGACCGGGACAGTTCAGAAGCTTTCTTT
>NA|TRBJ2-1|TRBV7-9|NA
CASSSSEGQFF
TGTGCCAGCAGCTCCAGCGAGGGGCAGTTCTTC
>NA|TRBJ1-2|TRBV4-3|TRBD1
CASSPYRDSLNGYTF
TGCGCCAGCAGCCCCTACAGGGACAGCCTTAATGGCTACACCTTC
>NA|TRBJ1-2|TRBV5-6|TRBD1
CASSLGDRGVYHYGYTF
TGTGCCAGCAGCTTGGGAGACAGGGGAGTATATCACTATGGCTACACCTTC
>NA|TRBJ1-5|TRBV19|TRBD1
CASSPRTGGSNQPQHF
TGTGCCAGTAGTCCGAGAACAGGGGGTAGCAATCAGCCCCAGCATTTT
>NA|TRBJ1-5|TRBV6-5|TRBD1
CASSPGTGTNQPQHF
TGTGCCAGCAGCCCCGGGACAGGAACCAATCAGCCCCAGCATTTT
>NA|TRBJ2-1|TRBV30|TRBD2
CAWGSGASEQFF
TGTGCCTGGGGTAGCGGGGCTTCGGAGCAGTTCTTC
>NA|TRBJ2-7|TRBV7-9|NA
CASSPTGLSYEQYF
TGTGCCAGCAGCCCCACCGGTCTCTCCTACGAGCAGTACTTC
>NA|TRBJ2-7|TRBV6-5|TRBD2
CASSDSGRAYEQYF
TGTGCCAGCAGCGATAGCGGGAGGGCCTACGAGCAGTACTTC
>NA|TRBJ2-2|TRBV9|TRBD1
CASSVGQGPRELFF
TGTGCCAGCAGCGTAGGACAGGGGCCCCGGGAGCTGTTTTTT
>NA|TRBJ1-6|TRBV7-3|NA
CASSLLQGVSPLHF
TGTGCCAGCAGCTTACTTCAAGGGGTTTCACCCCTCCACTTT
>NA|TRBJ2-1|TRBV27|TRBD2
CASSLTSGRAPSSYNEQFF
TGTGCCAGCAGTCTGACTAGCGGGAGAGCTCCCAGCTCCTACAATGAGCAGTTCTTC
>NA|TRBJ1-1|TRBV25-1|NA
CASSEFKVPGETDAFF
TGTGCCAGCAGTGAATTTAAGGTCCCAGGGGAAACTGACGCTTTCTTT
>NA|TRBJ1-5|TRBV7-8|TRBD1
CASSFSGTDQPQHF
TGTGCCAGCAGCTTTTCCGGGACAGACCAGCCCCAGCATTTT
>once|TRBJ1-2|TRBV6-5|TRBD1
CASSWTGTENYGYTF
TGTGCCAGCAGTTGGACCGGGACAGAAAACTATGGCTACACCTTC
>NA|TRBJ1-2|TRBV6-1|NA
CASSEGLSYGYTF
TGTGCCAGCAGTGAAGGACTGAGCTATGGCTACACCTTC
>NA|TRBJ2-7|TRBV7-9|NA
CASSLSTVTYEQYF
TGTGCCAGCAGCTTATCGACAGTCACCTACGAGCAGTACTTC
>NA|TRBJ2-3|TRBV5-1|NA
CASSGGTDSGTDTQYF
TGCGCCAGCAGCGGAGGGACTGACTCCGGCACAGATACGCAGTATTTT
>NA|TRBJ2-7|TRBV11-2|TRBD1
CASSETGGEYEQYF
TGTGCCAGCAGCGAGACAGGGGGCGAGTACGAGCAGTACTTC
>few|TRBJ2-2|TRBV3-1/TRBV3-2|TRBD2
CASSPGLAGAANTGELFF
TGTGCCAGCAGCCCCGGACTAGCGGGGGCCGCGAACACCGGGGAGCTGTTTTTT
>few|TRBJ2-7|TRBV19|NA
CASSTPRSHPYEQYF
TGTGCCAGTAGTACTCCACGGAGTCATCCCTACGAGCAGTACTTC
>NA|TRBJ1-1|TRBV28|NA
CASRTRNTEAFF
TGTGCCAGCAGGACACGGAACACTGAAGCTTTCTTT
>few|TRBJ1-5|TRBV7-9|NA
CASSLGDYSNQPQHF
TGTGCCAGCAGCCTGGGAGATTATAGCAATCAGCCCCAGCATTTT
>NA|TRBJ2-1|TRBV5-1|NA
CASSRGGKGPVAEQFF
TGCGCCAGCAGCCGAGGGGGAAAGGGGCCGGTAGCTGAGCAGTTCTTC
>once|TRBJ2-3|TRBV5-1|TRBD1
CASSYDPGQGARADTQYF
TGCGCCAGCAGCTACGACCCGGGACAGGGGGCGCGGGCAGATACGCAGTATTTT
>NA|TRBJ2-2|TRBV5-1|TRBD1
CASDQGARSGELFF
TGCGCCAGCGACCAGGGGGCGCGAAGCGGGGAGCTGTTTTTT
>NA|TRBJ1-2|TRBV7-8|TRBD1
CASSFGTGGRYGYTF
TGTGCCAGCAGCTTTGGGACAGGGGGTCGCTATGGCTACACCTTC
>NA|TRBJ2-2|TRBV18|NA
CASSPIDTGELFF
TGTGCCAGCTCACCTATAGACACCGGGGAGCTGTTTTTT
>NA|TRBJ1-5|TRBV28|TRBD1
CASSRTGGLNQPQHF
TGTGCCAGCAGTCGTACAGGGGGATTAAATCAGCCCCAGCATTTT
>NA|TRBJ1-1|TRBV28|TRBD1
CASSLYGQGALNTEAFF
TGTGCCAGCAGTTTATACGGACAGGGGGCCCTAAACACTGAAGCTTTCTTT
>NA|TRBJ2-1|TRBV5-1|TRBD2
CASRSGSPGSEQFF
TGCGCCAGCCGAAGCGGGAGCCCGGGGAGTGAGCAGTTCTTC
>NA|TRBJ1-3|TRBV10-3|NA
CATLEMGGNTIYF
TGTGCCACGCTAGAGATGGGTGGAAACACCATATATTTT
>NA|TRBJ2-1|TRBV4-3|NA
CASSPSGTQIYNEQFF
TGCGCCAGCAGCCCATCGGGGACACAAATCTACAATGAGCAGTTCTTC
>NA|TRBJ2-1|TRBV30|NA
CAWDVGGRLHNEQFF
TGTGCCTGGGATGTTGGAGGAAGGCTACACAATGAGCAGTTCTTC
>NA|TRBJ2-1|TRBV1|NA
CTSSPLEGGTFRENEQFF
TGCACCAGCAGCCCCCTCGAGGGAGGGACCTTCAGGGAAAATGAGCAGTTCTTC
>once|TRBJ2-2|TRBV5-4|NA
CASSFQGRLTGELFF
TGTGCCAGCAGCTTTCAGGGGAGATTGACCGGGGAGCTGTTTTTT
>NA|TRBJ2-3|TRBV25-1|NA
CASSEWGTYRPDTQYF
TGTGCCAGCAGTGAATGGGGGACTTACAGGCCAGATACGCAGTATTTT
>NA|TRBJ2-1|TRBV3-1/TRBV3-2|TRBD2
CASSPRGGEQFF
TGTGCCAGCAGTCCCCGGGGGGGTGAGCAGTTCTTC
>few|TRBJ2-7|TRBV11-2|NA
CASSLVEPSYEQYF
TGTGCCAGCAGCTTAGTTGAGCCTTCCTACGAGCAGTACTTC
>NA|TRBJ2-6|TRBV7-3|TRBD2
CASSLGGLGSGANVLTF
TGTGCCAGCAGCTTAGGCGGACTAGGATCTGGGGCCAACGTCCTGACTTTC
>few|TRBJ1-2|TRBV10-2|TRBD1
CASSETTGLFYGYTF
TGCGCCAGCAGTGAGACGACAGGGTTATTCTATGGCTACACCTTC